This T cell receptor (beta chain) was retrieved from a study of cytomegalovirus exposure and HLA in healthy donors. PCR employed 60 Vbeta and 13 Jbeta primers. Here immunoSEQ multiplex PCR was the method, and the copy in TCRdb shows in-frame clones only, minus some. The sample has roughly 290,000 clones; over 70% are singletons. V shed 5 bases and J 4 bases; nucleotides not matched to a gene: 1. The length of the CDR3 is 14 residues. Germline V gene sequence: CDR1 MNHEY, CDR2 SMNVEV (reference sequence). Input material: PBMCs. The V call is TRBV27, the J call TRBJ2-1, with 11 bases aligning to TRBD2. The source is a girl aged 2 to 10 in good health and CMV-seronegative. CDR3 sequence reads: CASSPSGGYNEQFF. In DNA form, the CDR3 reads TGTGCCAGCAGTCCTAGCGGGGGGTACAATGAGCAGTTCTTC.